This T cell receptor (beta chain) was captured in a study of T cell responses to AZD1222 COVID-19 vaccine. With respect to this clone: Its antigen is still unknown.

Using immunoSEQ multiplex PCR, the repertoire was profiled, and TCRdb retains in-frame clones only, with some absent. The sample includes 70,000 to 90,000 clones, roughly 87% seen only once; the top ten take around 2.2%. Germline V gene data show CDR1 as SEHNR and CDR2 as FQNEAQ (reference sequence). V was clipped by 4 bases and J by 5 bases; unmatched bases: 4. The CDR3 covers 15 residues. Points from the study as a whole: Clonal diversity was possibly underestimated, and the donors were mostly white British, with more females.

The TCR comes from an adult in good health. V is TRBV7-9 and J is TRBJ2-3, with 12 nucleotides matching TRBD2. The sample consisted of peripheral blood, taken on day 0 of AZD1222 vaccination. Here the CDR3 DNA reads TGTGCCAGCAGCTCGTCTAGCGGGGGGGGAGATACGCAGTATTTT. Translated: CASSSSSGGGDTQYF.